The clone carrying this T cell receptor (beta chain) occurred many times. In the original workflow: For nucleated cells, counts were estimated from reference gene primer amplification. Sequencing was performed with immunoSEQ multiplex PCR; in TCRdb, only in-frame clones are kept and a portion is missing. The V and J calls and clone size were taken over from that table, and D and trimming were inferred from the DNA. The table includes over 200,000 clones, almost 90% detected once. The sample originates from a study of blood T cell repertoires in COVID-19. Study-level information: Spain, Italy and the United States supplied samples that represented acute and convalescent COVID-19. From T cells, B-cell-depleted T cells, or PBMCs came the material, which was cDNA or gDNA.

Trimming took 0 bases from V and 3 from J, leaving 9 bases between them. Germline CDR1 and CDR2: LNHDA and SQIVND (reference sequence). The CDR3 runs to 15 residues. Material for sequencing was peripheral blood. This receptor was taken from a woman aged 60-75 years with acute or convalescent COVID-19. The rearrangement links TRBV19 to TRBJ1-5, with D uncertain. CDR3 sequence reads: CASSIDGNYNQPQHF. The CDR3 DNA reads as TGTGCCAGTAGTATAGACGGGAATTACAATCAGCCCCAGCATTTT.